A single T cell receptor beta chain is shown here with its context. Investigators produced naive CD8 libraries from approximately 20,000 to 980,000 sorted cells, drawing on 10%, 30% or 50% RNA. This specimen comes from a study of molecular identifiers for immune sequencing clone quantification. Background on the study: Replicate experiments divided RNA from roughly 21,000 or 96,000 naive CD8 cells into five parts and sequenced four.

TCRdb re-analysed the PCR reads in MiXCR, keeping a single row per CDR3 protein. The sample shows over 550,000 distinct CDR3 sequences, less than 30% of them seen only once. V gave up 1 base and J gave up 8 bases, with 11 bases separating them. Germline-derived CDR1 and CDR2 are MNHEY and SMNVEV (reference sequence). This CDR3 comprises 14 residues. V and J are TRBV27 and TRBJ2-2; unclear D gene. The receptor was derived from a human donor in good health. Some libraries in this study had Jurkat cell RNA spiked in. The sequencing input was naive CD8+ T cells from blood, with Jurkat cell RNA spiked in. Documented subset: FACS-sorted CD8+CD4-CCR7+CD45RA+ naive T cells. CDR3 nucleotides: TGTGCCAGCAGTTTATTTCTTAGCAATGGGGAGCTGTTTTTT. This encodes CASSLFLSNGELFF.